A single sample is the source of the 11 T cell receptor beta chains below, sequenced in a study of spatial heterogeneity in lung cancer. Study results and caveats: The study found that expanded intratumoral alpha and beta TCR counts tracked tumor mutation counts.

Time point given: sample taken at primary tumor resection. One entry per CDR3 protein results from TCRdb running MiXCR on the 5' RACE reads. This sample yields 700 or so distinct CDR3 sequences, of which around 40% are seen a single time; about 27% belongs to the top ten. These TCRs are of unknown antigen specificity. Here the sequenced sample was lung tumor tissue, taken at surgery. Receptor source: a male donor with early-stage non-small cell lung cancer.

CDR3 coding DNA: TGCAGCGTTGGGACGACTAGCGGGAGGGTCGACACCGGGGAGCTGTTTTTT. Residues: CSVGTTSGRVDTGELFF. The chain links TRBV29-1 to TRBJ2-2; 14 bases are shared with TRBD2. The V gene's germline CDR1 is SQVTM and CDR2 ANQGSEA. The length of the CDR3 is 17 residues. Germline trimming cut 4 bases from V and 3 bases from J; bases unmatched to any gene: 7.

This clonotype was counted between two and nine times. The V call is TRBV6-6, the J call TRBJ2-2; D is unclear. Looked up from germline, CDR1 is MNHNY and CDR2 is SVGAGI (reference sequence). CDR3 length: 12 amino acids. Trimming removed 8 bases at V and 2 bases at J, with 6 bases between. As DNA, the CDR3 is TGTGCCAGCGGCGTAAACACCGGGGAGCTGTTTTTT. Translated: CASGVNTGELFF.

This clonotype is labeled large. The chain combines TRBV12-3 or TRBV12-4 with TRBJ1-6; D perhaps matches TRBD1 (6 bases). V was trimmed by 6 bases and J by 5 bases, leaving 14 bases between them. CDR3 length equals 15 residues. The DNA for the CDR3 is TGTGCCAGCAGCCGACCCAGGGGTAATAATTCACCCCTCCACTTT. Protein product: CASSRPRGNNSPLHF.

This chain joins TRBV6-1 and TRBJ1-5; D perhaps matches TRBD1 (6 bases). Trimming took off 1 base at V and 6 bases at J, with 13 bases between the two ends. The CDR3 runs 15 residues. Germline V gives CDR1 MNHNS, CDR2 SASEGT. CDR3 in amino acids: CASSEVPGGLQPQHF. The DNA of the CDR3 is TGTGCCAGCAGTGAAGTCCCGGGGGGGCTTCAGCCCCAGCATTTT.

CDR3 DNA sequence: TGCGCCAGCAGCTTGGTCCCCAGAGACATTAACAATGAGCAGTTCTTC. Translation: CASSLVPRDINNEQFF. The V gene is TRBV5-1, the J gene TRBJ2-1; D not certain. This CDR3 spans 16 amino acids. V lost 0 bases and J lost 5, with 15 bases in between. The germline V gene encodes CDR1 SGHRS and CDR2 YFSETQ.

J is TRBJ1-2 and V is TRBV7-9, with D unresolved. Germline CDR1 is SEHNR and CDR2 is FQNEAQ (reference sequence). The CDR3 has 14 amino acids. Trimming took off 5 bases at V and 0 bases at J, with 10 bases between the two ends. The CDR3 DNA sequence: TGTGCCAGCAGCACGCGAACAGCTAACTATGGCTACACCTTC. Residues: CASSTRTANYGYTF. Variable domain in full (rest from reference TRBV7-9 and TRBJ1-2): DTGVSQNPRHKITKRGQNVTFRCDPISEHNRLYWYRQTLGQGPEFLTYFQNEAQLEKSRLLSDRFSAERPKGSFSTLEIQRTEQGDSAMYLCASSTRTANYGYTFGSGTRLTVV.

The gene calls are TRBV10-2 and TRBJ2-2; 11 bases align to TRBD2. After removal of 7 bases from V and 2 bases from J, the junction contained 9 bases not matched to a gene. Germline assignment: CDR1 WSHSY and CDR2 SAAADI. The CDR3 is made up of 17 amino acids. The CDR3 here is CASTYIAGGINTGELFF. CDR3 nucleotides: TGCGCCAGCACTTATATAGCGGGAGGGATAAACACCGGGGAGCTGTTTTTT.

V gene TRBV7-2 combines with J gene TRBJ2-3; 10 bases map to TRBD1. V gave up 0 bases and J gave up 6 bases; unmatched junction bases: 6. Germline V CDR1 and CDR2: SGHTA, FQGNSA. This CDR3 spans 16 amino acids. CDR3 nucleotide sequence: TGTGCCAGCAGCTTAGCTTCCGGGACAGGGGTTGATACGCAGTATTTT. Protein sequence: CASSLASGTGVDTQYF.

This sequence joins TRBV7-9 and TRBJ2-1; D is perhaps TRBD1 (6 bases). In germline, CDR1 is SEHNR, CDR2 FQNEAQ (reference sequence). There are 13 residues in the CDR3. V shed 0 bases and J shed 8 bases, with 8 bases lying between them. The CDR3 DNA reads TGTGCCAGCAGCTTAGCTGCAGGGGATGAGCAGTTCTTC. Protein sequence: CASSLAAGDEQFF. The full variable domain, in which reference TRBV7-9 and TRBJ2-1 provide the parts outside the CDR3, is DTGVSQNPRHKITKRGQNVTFRCDPISEHNRLYWYRQTLGQGPEFLTYFQNEAQLEKSRLLSDRFSAERPKGSFSTLEIQRTEQGDSAMYLCASSLAAGDEQFFGPGTRLTVL.

CDR3 residues: CSVDPPGGQGGNYGYTF. CDR3 DNA sequence: TGCAGCGTTGACCCCCCCGGTGGACAGGGAGGGAACTATGGCTACACCTTC. The V and J genes are TRBV29-1 and TRBJ1-2; the match to TRBD1 covers 8 bases. Germline CDR1 and CDR2: SQVTM and ANQGSEA. V lost 3 bases and J lost 2; bases outside the gene matches: 14. CDR3 length: 17 residues. Based on the CDR3 plus reference TRBV29-1 and TRBJ1-2, the full variable domain is SAVISQKPSRDICQRGTSLTIQCQVDSQVTMMFWYRQQPGQSLTLIATANQGSEATYESGFVIDKFPISRPNLTFSTLTVSNMSPEDSSIYLCSVDPPGGQGGNYGYTFGSGTRLTVV.

This chain connects TRBV18 to TRBJ2-5; the D gene is possibly TRBD1 (6 bases). The CDR3 covers 14 residues. Germline assignment: CDR1 KGHSH and CDR2 LQKENI. The V and J ends lost 4 bases and 5 bases respectively, with 14 bases between them. The CDR3 loop is CASSLAGADETQYF. CDR3 nucleotides: TGTGCCAGCTCACTGGCAGGGGCGGACGAGACCCAGTACTTC.